The present T cell receptor beta chain was sequenced within a study of blood T cell repertoires in COVID-19. Germline V lookup: CDR1 KGHSY, CDR2 FQNENV. J lost 7 bases, V lost 1 base, and 10 bases had no gene match. This CDR3 is built from 17 residues. Measured with immunoSEQ multiplex PCR; TCRdb has only the in-frame clones, and not every one. The table includes hundreds of thousands of clones, roughly 87% detected once. Sequencing was carried out using PBMCs or T cells enriched from blood (not recorded which). The chain employs TRBV16 and TRBJ1-4; 9 nucleotides line up with TRBD1. The receptor's source is a woman between 18 and 30 years old who had recovered from COVID-19. CDR3: CASSQYRGLPDGEKLFF. The CDR3 region has the DNA TGTGCCAGCAGCCAATACAGGGGGCTGCCGGATGGTGAAAAACTGTTTTTT.